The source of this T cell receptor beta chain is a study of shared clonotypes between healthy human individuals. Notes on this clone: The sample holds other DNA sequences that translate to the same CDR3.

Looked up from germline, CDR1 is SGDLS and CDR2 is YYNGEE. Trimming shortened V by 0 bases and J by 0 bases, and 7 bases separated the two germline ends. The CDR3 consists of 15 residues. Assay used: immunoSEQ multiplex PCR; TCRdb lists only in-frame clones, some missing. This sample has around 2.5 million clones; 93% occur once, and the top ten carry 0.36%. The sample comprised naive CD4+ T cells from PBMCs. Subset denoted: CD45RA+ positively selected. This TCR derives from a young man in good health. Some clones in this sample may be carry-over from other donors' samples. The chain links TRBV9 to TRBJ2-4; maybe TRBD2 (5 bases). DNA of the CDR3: TGTGCCAGCAGCGTAGAAGGACTAGCCAAAAACATTCAGTACTTC. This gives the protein CASSVEGLAKNIQYF. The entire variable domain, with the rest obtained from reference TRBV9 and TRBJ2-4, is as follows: DSGVTQTPKHLITATGQRVTLRCSPRSGDLSVYWYQQSLDQGLQFLIQYYNGEERAKGNILERFSAQQFPDLHSELNLSSLELGDSALYFCASSVEGLAKNIQYFGAGTRLSVL.